This T cell receptor delta chain was documented in a study of γδ T cells in repeated Plasmodium falciparum infection. Overall study: Malian children with intense seasonal malaria exposure were compared with matched Australian children. Samples were taken at baseline, before some infections, and 21 days after each. Four controlled malaria infections with P. falciparum NF54 spanned roughly 97 weeks. Malian repertoires were sampled cross-sectionally without transmission and longitudinally through febrile malaria.

TCRdb redid the clone calls on the multiplex PCR reads with CATT. The profile shows more than 70,000 delta-chain clones, over 0.75% of them singletons. Germline trimming cut 1 base from V and 4 bases from J; bases unmatched to any gene: 18. Germline V gene lookup returns CDR1 TSWWSYY and CDR2 QGS. The CDR3 loop spans 19 amino acids. Gammadelta T cells were flow-sorted from PBMC into Vgamma9/Vdelta2+ and Vdelta2-negative populations for bulk analysis. This clone came up a few times. The mismatch at residue 8 between this DNA's translation and the TCRdb protein of a much larger clone likely reflects a read error; the protein shown is translated from the DNA.

The sequencing input was gamma-delta T cells from blood. This sequence joins TRDV1 and TRDJ1; 7 bases are a match to TRDD3. TCRdb is silent on the J gene; assignment here came from matching the DNA to germline. The TCR originated in a pool of human donors (malaria-infected and uninfected, not separated). CDR3 in DNA: TGTGCTCTTGGGGAACATAAGACGGACTGGGGTGCTCGGGTCGATAAACTCATCTTT. The encoded protein is CALGEHKTDWGARVDKLIF.